This T cell receptor beta chain was recorded in a study of human T cells and chemical hapten exposure. The library attached unique molecular identifiers to individual cDNA molecules. TCRdb re-derived calls from the RACE reads in MiXCR, one entry per CDR3 protein. Of roughly 64,000 distinct CDR3 sequences listed, 11% were seen once; the top ten hold roughly 2.1%. This clonotype has only a few counts. The antigen is not known. The time point was: patch test 3, about 24 weeks after DPC sensitization. Specified treatment: therapeutic diphenylcyclopropenone sensitization with weekly scalp DPC. Germline V gene lookup returns CDR1 LNHDA and CDR2 SQIVND (reference sequence). CDR3 length: 15 amino acids. V lost 9 bases, J lost 9 bases, and 15 bases stayed unmatched. Study results and limitations: The presence of alopecia in the donors means their immune response may differ from healthy people's.

This sequence joins TRBV19 and TRBJ2-7; TRBD1 aligns across 12 bases. This sample comprised whole blood, obtained in connection with sensitization to the hapten diphenylcyclopropenone (DPC). The source is a woman in her 30s with alopecia areata. Some clones in this sample may be carry-over from other donors' samples. CDR3 residues: CARRNRDRGLVRQYF. The DNA for the CDR3 is TGTGCCAGGAGGAACCGGGACAGGGGGCTTGTTAGGCAGTACTTC.